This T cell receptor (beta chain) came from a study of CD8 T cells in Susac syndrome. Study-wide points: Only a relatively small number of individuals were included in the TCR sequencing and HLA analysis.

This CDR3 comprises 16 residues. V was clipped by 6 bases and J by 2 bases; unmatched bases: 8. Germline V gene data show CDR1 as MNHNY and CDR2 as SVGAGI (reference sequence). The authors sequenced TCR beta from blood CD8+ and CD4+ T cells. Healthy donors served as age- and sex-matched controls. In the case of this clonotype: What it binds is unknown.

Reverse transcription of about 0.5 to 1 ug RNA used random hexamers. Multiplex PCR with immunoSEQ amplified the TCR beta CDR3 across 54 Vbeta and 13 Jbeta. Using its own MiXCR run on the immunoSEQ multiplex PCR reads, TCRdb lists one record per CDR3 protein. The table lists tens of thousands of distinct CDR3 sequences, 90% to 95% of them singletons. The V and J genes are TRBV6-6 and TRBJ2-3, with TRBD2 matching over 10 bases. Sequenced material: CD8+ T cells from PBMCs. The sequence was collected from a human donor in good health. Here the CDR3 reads CASSYTGLAVTDTQYF. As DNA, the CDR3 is TGTGCCAGCAGCTACACCGGACTAGCGGTCACAGATACGCAGTATTTT.